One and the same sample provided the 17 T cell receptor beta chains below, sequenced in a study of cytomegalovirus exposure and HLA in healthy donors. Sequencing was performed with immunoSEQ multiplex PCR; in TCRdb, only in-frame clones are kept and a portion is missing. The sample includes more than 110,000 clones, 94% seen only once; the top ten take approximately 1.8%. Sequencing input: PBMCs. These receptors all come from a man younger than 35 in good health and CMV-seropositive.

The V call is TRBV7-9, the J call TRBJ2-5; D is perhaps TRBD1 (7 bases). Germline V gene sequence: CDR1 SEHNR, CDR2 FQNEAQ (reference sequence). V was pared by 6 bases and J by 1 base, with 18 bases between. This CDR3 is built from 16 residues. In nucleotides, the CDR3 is TGTGCCAGCAGACAACGGCCCCAGGGGGGCCAAGAGACCCAGTACTTC. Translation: CASRQRPQGGQETQYF.

The CDR3 spells CASSSRRDSPFPRLQETQYF. The DNA of the CDR3 is TGTGCCAGCAGCTCCCGCCGGGACAGTCCTTTCCCACGACTCCAAGAGACCCAGTACTTC. The chain uses TRBV13 and TRBJ2-5, with 7 bases that match TRBD1. V shed 4 bases, J shed 1 base, and the junction held 21 bases outside the gene matches. This CDR3 is 20 amino acids long. Per the germline V gene, CDR1 is PRHDT and CDR2 is FYEKMQ (reference sequence).

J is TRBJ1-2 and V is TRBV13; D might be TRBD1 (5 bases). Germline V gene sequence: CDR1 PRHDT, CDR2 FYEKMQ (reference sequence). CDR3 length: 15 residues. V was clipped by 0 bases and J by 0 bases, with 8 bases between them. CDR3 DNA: TGTGCCAGCAGCTTAGGAAGGGGCGCTAACTATGGCTACACCTTC. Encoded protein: CASSLGRGANYGYTF.

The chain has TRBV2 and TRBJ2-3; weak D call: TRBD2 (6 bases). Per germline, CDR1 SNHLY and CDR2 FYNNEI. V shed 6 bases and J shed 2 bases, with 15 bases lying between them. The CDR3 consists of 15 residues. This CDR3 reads CASRRGVGLTDTQYF. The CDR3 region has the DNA TGTGCCAGCAGGCGGGGTGTAGGCCTCACAGATACGCAGTATTTT.

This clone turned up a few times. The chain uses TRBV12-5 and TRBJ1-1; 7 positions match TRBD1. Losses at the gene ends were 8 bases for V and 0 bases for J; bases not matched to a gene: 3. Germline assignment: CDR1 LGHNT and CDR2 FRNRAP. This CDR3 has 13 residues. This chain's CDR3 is CASSGQVNTEAFF. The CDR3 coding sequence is TGTGCTAGTTCTGGACAGGTGAACACTGAAGCTTTCTTT.

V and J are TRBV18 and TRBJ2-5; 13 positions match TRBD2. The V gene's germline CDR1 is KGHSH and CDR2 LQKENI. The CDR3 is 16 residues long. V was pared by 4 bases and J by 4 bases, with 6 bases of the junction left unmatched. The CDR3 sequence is CASSLTSGRAGETQYF. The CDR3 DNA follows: TGTGCCAGCTCACTAACTAGCGGGAGGGCCGGAGAGACCCAGTACTTC. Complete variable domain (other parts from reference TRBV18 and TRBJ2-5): NAGVMQNPRHLVRRRGQEARLRCSPMKGHSHVYWYRQLPEEGLKFMVYLQKENIIDESGMPKERFSAEFPKEGPSILRIQQVVRGDSAAYFCASSLTSGRAGETQYFGPGTRLLVL.

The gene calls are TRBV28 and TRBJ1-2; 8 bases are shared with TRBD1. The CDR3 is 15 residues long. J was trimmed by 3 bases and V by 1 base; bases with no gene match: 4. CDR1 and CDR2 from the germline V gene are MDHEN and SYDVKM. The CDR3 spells CASSLSDRDHYGYTF. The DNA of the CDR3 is TGTGCCAGCAGTTTATCGGACAGGGACCACTATGGCTACACCTTC.

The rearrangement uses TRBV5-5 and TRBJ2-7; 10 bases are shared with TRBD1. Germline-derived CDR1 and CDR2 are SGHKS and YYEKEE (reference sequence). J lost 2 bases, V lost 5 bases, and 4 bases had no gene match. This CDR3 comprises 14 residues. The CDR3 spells CASSFGTGAYEQYF. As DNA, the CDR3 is TGTGCCAGCAGTTTCGGGACAGGGGCCTACGAGCAGTACTTC.

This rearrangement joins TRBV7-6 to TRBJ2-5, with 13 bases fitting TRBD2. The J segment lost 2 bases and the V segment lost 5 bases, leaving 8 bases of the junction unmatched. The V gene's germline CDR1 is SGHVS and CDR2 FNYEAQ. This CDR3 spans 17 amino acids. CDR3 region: CASSGGWGLAGQETQYF. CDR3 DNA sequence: TGTGCCAGCAGCGGAGGGTGGGGACTAGCGGGACAAGAGACCCAGTACTTC. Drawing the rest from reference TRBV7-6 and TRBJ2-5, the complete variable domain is GAGVSQSPRYKVTKRGQDVALRCDPISGHVSLYWYRQALGQGPEFLTYFNYEAQQDKSGLPNDRFSAERPEGSISTLTIQRTEQRDSAMYRCASSGGWGLAGQETQYFGPGTRLLVL.

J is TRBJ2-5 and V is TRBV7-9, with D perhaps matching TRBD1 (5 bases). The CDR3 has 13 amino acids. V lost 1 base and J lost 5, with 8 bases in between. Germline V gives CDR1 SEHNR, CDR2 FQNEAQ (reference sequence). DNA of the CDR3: TGTGCCAGCAGCTTAGTGGGGCGGGAGACCCAGTACTTC. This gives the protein CASSLVGRETQYF.

In DNA, the CDR3 is TGTGCCAGCAGCCGCCCATACAGGAGCGCCCAAGAGACCCAGTACTTC. This encodes CASSRPYRSAQETQYF. The chain has TRBV14 and TRBJ2-5; a possible D gene is TRBD1 (5 bases). Trimming took 4 bases from V and 1 from J, leaving 16 bases between them. The germline CDR1 and CDR2 sequences are SGHDN and FVKESK. The CDR3 contains 16 residues. Together with reference TRBV14 and TRBJ2-5, the CDR3 gives the full variable domain: EAGVTQFPSHSVIEKGQTVTLRCDPISGHDNLYWYRRVMGKEIKFLLHFVKESKQDESGMPNNRFLAERTGGTYSTLKVQPAELEDSGVYFCASSRPYRSAQETQYFGPGTRLLVL.

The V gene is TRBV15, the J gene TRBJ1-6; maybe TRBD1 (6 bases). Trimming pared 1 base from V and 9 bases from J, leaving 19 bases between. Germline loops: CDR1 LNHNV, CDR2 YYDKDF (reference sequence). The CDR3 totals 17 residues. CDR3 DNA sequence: TGTGCCACCAGCAGAGGTGGGATAGGGGACATCTCTTCACCCCTCCACTTT. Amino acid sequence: CATSRGGIGDISSPLHF. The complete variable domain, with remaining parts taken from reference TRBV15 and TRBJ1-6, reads DAMVIQNPRYQVTQFGKPVTLSCSQTLNHNVMYWYQQKSSQAPKLLFHYYDKDFNNEADTPDNFQSRRPNTSFCFLDIRSPGLGDTAMYLCATSRGGIGDISSPLHFGNGTRLTVT.

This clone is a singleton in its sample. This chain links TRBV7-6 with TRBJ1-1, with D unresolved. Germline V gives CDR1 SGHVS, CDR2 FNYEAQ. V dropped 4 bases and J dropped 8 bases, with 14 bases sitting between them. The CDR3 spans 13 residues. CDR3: CASSSGALLEAFF. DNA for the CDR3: TGTGCCAGCAGCTCGGGAGCTCTTTTGGAAGCTTTCTTT. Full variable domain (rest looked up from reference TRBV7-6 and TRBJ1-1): GAGVSQSPRYKVTKRGQDVALRCDPISGHVSLYWYRQALGQGPEFLTYFNYEAQQDKSGLPNDRFSAERPEGSISTLTIQRTEQRDSAMYRCASSSGALLEAFFGQGTRLTVV.

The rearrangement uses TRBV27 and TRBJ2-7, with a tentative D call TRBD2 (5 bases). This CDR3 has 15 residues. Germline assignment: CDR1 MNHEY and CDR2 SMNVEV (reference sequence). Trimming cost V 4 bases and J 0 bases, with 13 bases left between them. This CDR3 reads CASSSPRGSSYEQYF. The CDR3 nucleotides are TGTGCCAGCAGTTCCCCCCGTGGGAGCTCCTACGAGCAGTACTTC.

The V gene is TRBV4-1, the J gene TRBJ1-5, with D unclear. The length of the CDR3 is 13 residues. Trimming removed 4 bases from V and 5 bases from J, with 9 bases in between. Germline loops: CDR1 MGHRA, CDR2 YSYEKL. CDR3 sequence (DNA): TGCGCCAGCAGCCGAACGGTGGATCAGCCCCAGCATTTT. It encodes CASSRTVDQPQHF.

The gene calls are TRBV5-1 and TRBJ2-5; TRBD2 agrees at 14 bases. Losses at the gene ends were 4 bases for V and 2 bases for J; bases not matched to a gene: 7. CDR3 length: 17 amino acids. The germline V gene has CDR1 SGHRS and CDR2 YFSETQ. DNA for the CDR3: TGCGCCAGCAGCCCGGGACTAGCGGGAGTCTCACAAGAGACCCAGTACTTC. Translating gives CASSPGLAGVSQETQYF.

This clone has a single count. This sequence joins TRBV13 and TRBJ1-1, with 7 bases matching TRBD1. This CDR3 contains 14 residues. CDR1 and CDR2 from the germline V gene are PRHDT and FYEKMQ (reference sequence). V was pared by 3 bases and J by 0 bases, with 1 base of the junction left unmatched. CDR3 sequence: CASSLDRLNTEAFF. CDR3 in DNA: TGTGCCAGCAGCTTGGACAGGTTGAACACTGAAGCTTTCTTT.